The clone carrying this T cell receptor (beta chain) was seen a single time. The data were taken from a study of shared clonotypes between healthy human individuals. Data came from immunoSEQ multiplex PCR; TCRdb stores just in-frame clones and leaves some out. Of over a million clones listed, 95% to 97% are singletons. The germline CDR1 and CDR2 sequences are SGHTS and YDEGEE. Trimming took 4 bases from V and 10 from J, leaving 12 bases between them. The CDR3 sequence is 12 residues long. Sequencing was performed on naive CD4+ T cells sorted from blood. Specified subset: CD45RA+ positively selected. This receptor was taken from a young man in good health. V is TRBV5-8 and J is TRBJ2-1, with TRBD1 as a possible D gene (5 bases). Here the CDR3 reads CASSGPGYEQFF. DNA of the CDR3: TGTGCCAGCAGCGGCCCAGGGTACGAGCAGTTCTTC.